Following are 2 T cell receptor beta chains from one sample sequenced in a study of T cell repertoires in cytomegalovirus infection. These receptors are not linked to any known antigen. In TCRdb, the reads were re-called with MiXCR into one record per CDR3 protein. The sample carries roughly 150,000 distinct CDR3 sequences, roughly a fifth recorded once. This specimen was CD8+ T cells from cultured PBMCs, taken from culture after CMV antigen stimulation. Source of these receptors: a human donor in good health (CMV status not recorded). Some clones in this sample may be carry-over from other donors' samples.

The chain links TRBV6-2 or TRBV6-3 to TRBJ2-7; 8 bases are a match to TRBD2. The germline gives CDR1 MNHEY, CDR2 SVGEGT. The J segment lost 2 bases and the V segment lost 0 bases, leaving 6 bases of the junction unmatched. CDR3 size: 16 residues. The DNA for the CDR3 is TGTGCCAGCAGTTACTCGACACTAGCGGCCGCCTACGAGCAGTACTTC. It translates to CASSYSTLAAAYEQYF.

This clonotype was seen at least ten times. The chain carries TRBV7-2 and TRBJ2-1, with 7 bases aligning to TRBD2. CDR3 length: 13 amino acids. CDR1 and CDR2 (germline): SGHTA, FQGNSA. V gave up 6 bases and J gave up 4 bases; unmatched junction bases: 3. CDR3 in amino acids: CASRTSRYNEQFF. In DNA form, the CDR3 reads TGTGCCAGCAGGACTAGCAGATACAATGAGCAGTTCTTC.